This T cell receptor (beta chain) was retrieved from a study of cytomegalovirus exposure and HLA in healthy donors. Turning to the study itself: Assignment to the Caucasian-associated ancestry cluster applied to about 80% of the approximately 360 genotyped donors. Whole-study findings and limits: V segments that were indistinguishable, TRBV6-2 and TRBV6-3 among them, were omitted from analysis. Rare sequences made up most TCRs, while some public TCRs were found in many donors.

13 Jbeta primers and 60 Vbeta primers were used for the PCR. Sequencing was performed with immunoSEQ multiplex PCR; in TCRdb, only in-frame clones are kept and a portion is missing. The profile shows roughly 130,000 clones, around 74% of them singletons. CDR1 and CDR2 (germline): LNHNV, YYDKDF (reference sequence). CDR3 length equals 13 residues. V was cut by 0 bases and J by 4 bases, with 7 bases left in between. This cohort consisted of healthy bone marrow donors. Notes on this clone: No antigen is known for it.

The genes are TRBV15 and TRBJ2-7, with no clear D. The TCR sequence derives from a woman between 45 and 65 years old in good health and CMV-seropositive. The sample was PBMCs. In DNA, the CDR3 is TGTGCCACCAGCAGAGATTCCCGGTACGAGCAGTACTTC. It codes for CATSRDSRYEQYF.